This T cell receptor beta chain was documented in a study of cytomegalovirus exposure and HLA in healthy donors. With respect to this clone: Its target is not known.

PCR primers comprised 60 Vbeta and 13 Jbeta primers. Measured with immunoSEQ multiplex PCR; TCRdb has only the in-frame clones, and not every one. In the table there are 100,000 to 150,000 clones, roughly 70% of which are singletons. Overall study findings and caveats: Clonal expansion, a later analysis showed, was greater in HLA-associated TCR beta chains than in equally common others. Solely CMV serostatus was available to characterize immune exposure. The presence/absence work took it that sequencing depth was about the same across donors. In a later analysis, V- and J-gene trimming of beta chains associated with a DCLRE1C missense variant, replicated independently.

Trimming removed 4 bases at V and 3 bases at J, with 9 bases between. The germline gives CDR1 MGHRA, CDR2 YSYEKL. This CDR3 is built from 13 residues. This clonotype originated in a man aged 40-55 years in good health and CMV-seropositive. The V and J genes are TRBV4-1 and TRBJ2-5, with unresolved D. Material for sequencing was PBMCs. The CDR3 DNA is TGCGCCAGCAGCCGTCTAGTGGAAGAGACCCAGTACTTC. It is translated as CASSRLVEETQYF.